This entry describes one T cell receptor (beta chain). Sequencing used immunoSEQ multiplex PCR; TCRdb keeps in-frame clones, though not all of them. The sample shows a few hundred thousand clones, just over 90% of them seen only once. CDR3 length: 16 amino acids. Trimming removed 3 bases at V and 0 bases at J, with 12 bases between. Germline lookup yields CDR1 KGHSH and CDR2 LQKENI. The data derive from a study of blood T cell repertoires in COVID-19. Sample: PBMCs or T cells enriched from blood (not recorded which). This TCR derives from a woman between 40 and 50 years old who had been exposed to COVID-19. The rearrangement joins TRBV18 to TRBJ1-5, with a possible D match to TRBD1 (6 bases). The CDR3 DNA follows: TGTGCCAGCTCACCGGGGGGGGGCCTTAGCAATCAGCCCCAGCATTTT. Its translation is CASSPGGGLSNQPQHF.